The 18 T cell receptor beta chains below all came from one sample that was sequenced in a study of CD8 T cells in ankylosing spondylitis. MiXCR, run by TCRdb on the 5' RACE reads, gives a single entry per CDR3 protein. This table holds some 200,000 distinct CDR3 sequences, 18% found once. Sequencing used blood, either unsorted or a sorted T cell fraction (not recorded which). The receptors here all came from a male donor aged 10-35 years with ankylosing spondylitis or in good health (not recorded which).

This clonotype appeared many times. The genes are TRBV24-1 and TRBJ2-3; the match to TRBD2 covers 8 bases. Per germline, CDR1 KGHDR and CDR2 SFDVKD. The CDR3 has 16 residues. V gave up 3 bases and J gave up 1 base; unmatched junction bases: 5. CDR3 nucleotides: TGTGCCACCAGTGATCCCCCAGCGGGAGGCACAGATACGCAGTATTTT. Translating it yields CATSDPPAGGTDTQYF.

This clonotype was seen just once. The chain recombines TRBV28 with TRBJ2-3, with 9 bases that match TRBD1. The V segment lost 3 bases and the J segment 4 bases; nucleotides outside the gene matches: 8. The CDR3 consists of 16 residues. Looked up from germline, CDR1 is MDHEN and CDR2 is SYDVKM. CDR3: CASSLGPRTGADTQYF. In DNA, the CDR3 is TGTGCCAGCAGTTTGGGTCCCCGGACAGGGGCAGATACGCAGTATTTT.

V gene TRBV28 combines with J gene TRBJ2-7; TRBD2 aligns across 11 bases. After removal of 3 bases from V and 1 base from J, the junction contained 2 bases not matched to a gene. This CDR3 comprises 15 residues. From germline, CDR1 is MDHEN and CDR2 SYDVKM. CDR3 sequence (DNA): TGTGCCAGCAGTTTCGGACTAGCGGGTTCCTACGAGCAGTACTTC. It codes for CASSFGLAGSYEQYF.

This clonotype has at least ten counts. The chain carries TRBV12-3 or TRBV12-4 and TRBJ1-4; D might be TRBD1 (6 bases). V was clipped by 5 bases and J by 7 bases, with 17 bases between them. The CDR3 consists of 15 residues. CDR3 nucleotides: TGTGCCAGCAGTGACTCCGGGACAAGGGGTGAAAAACTGTTTTTT. It yields the protein CASSDSGTRGEKLFF.

This clonotype appeared many times. The V gene is TRBV24-1, the J gene TRBJ2-2; 9 bases line up with TRBD2. The germline gives CDR1 KGHDR, CDR2 SFDVKD. The V segment lost 7 bases and the J segment 3 bases; nucleotides outside the gene matches: 2. This CDR3 is built from 14 residues. The DNA of the CDR3 is TGTGCCACCAGGCGGGAGGGCGACACCGGGGAGCTGTTTTTT. Amino acid sequence: CATRREGDTGELFF.

This clonotype was counted ten times or more. The chain is built from TRBV5-1 and TRBJ1-2; 7 bases fit TRBD1. Germline lookup yields CDR1 SGHRS and CDR2 YFSETQ. This CDR3 has 14 residues. J lost 2 bases, V lost 4 bases, and 5 bases had no gene match. The CDR3 sequence is CASSGGQANYGYTF. The CDR3 bases are TGCGCCAGCAGCGGTGGACAGGCGAACTATGGCTACACCTTC.

V usage is TRBV20-1 and J usage is TRBJ2-3, with D perhaps TRBD2 (6 bases). Germline V gives CDR1 DFQATT, CDR2 SNEGSKA (reference sequence). The CDR3 totals 12 residues. The CDR3, as DNA: TGCTCCCGGCGGGAAGGGACAGATACGCAGTATTTT. Protein sequence: CSRREGTDTQYF.

This clonotype occurred many times. This chain joins TRBV12-3 or TRBV12-4 and TRBJ2-1; D not certain. V lost 0 bases and J 11 bases, leaving 5 bases between the germline ends. The CDR3 totals 11 residues. CDR3 nucleotides: TGTGCCAGCAGTTTAGCCCTACAGCAGTTCTTC. Translated: CASSLALQQFF.

This clonotype occurred many times. The rearrangement uses TRBV4-3 and TRBJ2-1; 9 nucleotides match TRBD1. The CDR3 totals 16 residues. The V gene end was trimmed by 0 bases and the J gene end by 6 bases; junction bases not matched to a gene: 6. The germline V gene encodes CDR1 LGHNA and CDR2 YSLEER. CDR3 DNA sequence: TGCGCCAGCAGCCAAGATAGTGGGACAGGGATCAATGAGCAGTTCTTC. Its protein is CASSQDSGTGINEQFF.

This clonotype was detected ten times or more. CDR3 DNA sequence: TGTGCCAGCAGTTTATGGCTAGCGGGAGATCGGGATACGCAGTATTTT. Translating gives CASSLWLAGDRDTQYF. The chain carries TRBV12-3 or TRBV12-4 and TRBJ2-3; 10 bases fit TRBD2. The CDR3 is made up of 16 amino acids. The ends lost 2 bases at V and 6 bases at J; junction bases unmatched: 8.

This clonotype was seen ten or more times. The chain joins TRBV10-3 to TRBJ2-3, with D uncertain. This CDR3 contains 13 residues. V lost 2 bases and J 6 bases, leaving 9 bases between the germline ends. CDR1 and CDR2 (germline): ENHRY, SYGVKD. The CDR3 spells CAISEGGADTQYF. The CDR3 region has the DNA TGTGCCATCAGTGAGGGCGGAGCGGATACGCAGTATTTT.

This clonotype was found a few times. This rearrangement joins TRBV7-8 to TRBJ1-1; D unresolved. V was clipped by 5 bases and J by 1 base, with 17 bases between them. The CDR3 runs to 16 residues. Germline lookup yields CDR1 SGHVS and CDR2 FQNEAQ. For the CDR3, the DNA is TGTGCCAGCAGCCGCACCGGCGCCCCCGGGAACACTGAAGCTTTCTTT. Protein sequence: CASSRTGAPGNTEAFF.

In this sample, this clonotype turned up many times. V and J are TRBV7-7 and TRBJ2-1; a weak D match, TRBD2 (6 bases). CDR3 size: 15 residues. Trimming pared 5 bases from V and 3 bases from J, leaving 14 bases between. Germline CDR1 is SSHAT and CDR2 is FNYEAQ (reference sequence). DNA of the CDR3: TGTGCCAGCAGCCCCCCGGGGGTAGGCTACAATGAGCAGTTCTTC. This codes for CASSPPGVGYNEQFF.

V gene TRBV20-1 combines with J gene TRBJ2-1; D ambiguous. Germline lookup yields CDR1 DFQATT and CDR2 SNEGSKA (reference sequence). The CDR3 runs to 11 residues. V was trimmed by 2 bases and J by 10 bases, leaving 9 bases between them. The CDR3 DNA reads as TGCAGTGCTAGAACCCTCGGGGAGCAGTTCTTC. Its protein product is CSARTLGEQFF.

This clonotype was seen repeatedly, ten times or more. The chain combines TRBV10-3 with TRBJ1-4; no clear D gene. Trimming left V 6 bases short and J 7 bases short, with 21 bases between. CDR3 length equals 16 residues. Germline lookup yields CDR1 ENHRY and CDR2 SYGVKD. CDR3 sequence reads: CAISTTKMREVEKLFF. As DNA, the CDR3 is TGTGCCATCAGCACTACTAAAATGAGGGAGGTTGAAAAACTGTTTTTT.

This clonotype has ten or more counts. The chain joins TRBV6-2 or TRBV6-3 to TRBJ2-1, with 12 bases that match TRBD2. Germline V CDR1 and CDR2: MNHEY, SVGEGT. The CDR3 is 16 residues long. The trim removed 6 bases at V and 4 bases at J, leaving 7 bases unmatched. The chain's CDR3 is CASRPGLAGYYNEQFF. CDR3 DNA sequence: TGTGCCAGCAGACCTGGACTAGCGGGATATTACAATGAGCAGTTCTTC.

This clonotype was observed many times. In nucleotides, the CDR3 is TGTGCCAGCAACACCGTGGGGGGCAATCAGCCCCAGCATTTT. Residues: CASNTVGGNQPQHF. The chain carries TRBV12-3 or TRBV12-4 and TRBJ1-5, with a possible D match to TRBD1 (5 bases). V gave up 7 bases and J gave up 2 bases, with 12 bases separating them. CDR3 length equals 14 residues.

This clonotype was observed at least ten times. This rearrangement joins TRBV7-9 to TRBJ2-2, with 10 nucleotides matching TRBD2. CDR3 length equals 16 residues. Germline-derived CDR1 and CDR2 are SEHNR and FQNEAQ (reference sequence). The ends lost 3 bases at V and 6 bases at J; junction bases unmatched: 7. The CDR3 bases are TGTGCCAGCAGCTTTTATCTAGCGGGAGTTTCCGGGGAGCTGTTTTTT. This gives the protein CASSFYLAGVSGELFF.